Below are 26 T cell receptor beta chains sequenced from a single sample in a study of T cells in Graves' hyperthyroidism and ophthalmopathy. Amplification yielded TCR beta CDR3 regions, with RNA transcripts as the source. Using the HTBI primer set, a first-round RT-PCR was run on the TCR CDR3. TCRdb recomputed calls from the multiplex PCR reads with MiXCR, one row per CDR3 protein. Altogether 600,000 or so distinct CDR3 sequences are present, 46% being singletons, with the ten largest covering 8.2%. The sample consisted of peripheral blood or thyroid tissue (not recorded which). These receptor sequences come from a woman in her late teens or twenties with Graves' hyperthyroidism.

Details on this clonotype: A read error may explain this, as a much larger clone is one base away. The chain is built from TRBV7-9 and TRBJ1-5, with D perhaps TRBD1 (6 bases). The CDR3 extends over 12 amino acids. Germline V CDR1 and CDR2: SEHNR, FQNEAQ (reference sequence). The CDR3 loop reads CASRLEGEPQHF. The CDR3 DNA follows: TGTGCCAGCCGCTTAGAGGGGGAGCCCCAGCATTTT.

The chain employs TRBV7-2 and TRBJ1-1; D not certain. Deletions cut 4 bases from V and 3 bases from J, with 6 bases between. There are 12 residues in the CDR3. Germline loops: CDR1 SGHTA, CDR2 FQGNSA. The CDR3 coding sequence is TGTGCCAGCAGCTACTACGACACTGAAGCTTTCTTT. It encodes CASSYYDTEAFF.

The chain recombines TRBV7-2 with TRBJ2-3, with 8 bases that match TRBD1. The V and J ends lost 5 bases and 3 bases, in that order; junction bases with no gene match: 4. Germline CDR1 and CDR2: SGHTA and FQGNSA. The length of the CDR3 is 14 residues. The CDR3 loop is CASSAWTGTDTQYF. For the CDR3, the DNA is TGTGCCAGCAGCGCGTGGACAGGGACAGATACGCAGTATTTT. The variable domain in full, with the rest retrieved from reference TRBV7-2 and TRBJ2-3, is GAGVSQSPSNKVTEKGKDVELRCDPISGHTALYWYRQSLGQGLEFLIYFQGNSAPDKSGLPSDRFSAERTGGSVSTLTIQRTQQEDSAVYLCASSAWTGTDTQYFGPGTRLTVL.

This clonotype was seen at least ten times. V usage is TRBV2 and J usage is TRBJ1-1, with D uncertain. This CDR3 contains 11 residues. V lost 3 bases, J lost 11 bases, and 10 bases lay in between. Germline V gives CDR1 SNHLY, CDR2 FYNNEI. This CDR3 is CASSEETVAFF. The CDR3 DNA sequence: TGTGCCAGCAGTGAGGAAACAGTTGCTTTCTTT.

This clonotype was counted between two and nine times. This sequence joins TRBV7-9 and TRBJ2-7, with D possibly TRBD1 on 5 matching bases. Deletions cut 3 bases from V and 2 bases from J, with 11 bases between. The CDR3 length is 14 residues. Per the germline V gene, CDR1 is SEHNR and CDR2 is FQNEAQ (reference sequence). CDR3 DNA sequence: TGTGCCAGCAGCTTTTCAGGGTCCACCTACGAGCAGTACTTC. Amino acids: CASSFSGSTYEQYF.

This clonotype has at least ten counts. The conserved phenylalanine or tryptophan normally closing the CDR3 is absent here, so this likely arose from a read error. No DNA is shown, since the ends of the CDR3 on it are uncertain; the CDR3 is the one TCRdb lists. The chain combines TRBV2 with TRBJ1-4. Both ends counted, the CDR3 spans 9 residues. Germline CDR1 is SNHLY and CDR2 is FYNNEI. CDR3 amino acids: CASSDTGKT.

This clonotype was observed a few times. The CDR3 spells CASSLQTANTEAFF. CDR3 sequence (DNA): TGCGCCAGCAGCTTGCAGACAGCGAACACTGAAGCTTTCTTT. The chain is built from TRBV5-1 and TRBJ1-1; D might be TRBD1 (5 bases). Germline-derived CDR1 and CDR2 are SGHRS and YFSETQ. Trimming shortened V by 1 base and J by 1 base, and 8 bases separated the two germline ends. CDR3 size: 14 residues.

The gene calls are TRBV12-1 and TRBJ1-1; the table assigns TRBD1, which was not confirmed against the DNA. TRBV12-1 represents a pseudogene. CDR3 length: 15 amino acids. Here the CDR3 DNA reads TGTGCCAGCAGCTTTTACAGCTCCCCGGGGACTGAAGCTTTCTTT. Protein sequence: CASSFYSSPGTEAFF.

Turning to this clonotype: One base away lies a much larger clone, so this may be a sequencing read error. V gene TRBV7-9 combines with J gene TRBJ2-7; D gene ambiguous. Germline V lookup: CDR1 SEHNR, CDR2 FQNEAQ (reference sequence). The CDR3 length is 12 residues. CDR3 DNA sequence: TGTGCCGGCAGCTTAAGGGCCTACGAGCAGTACTTC. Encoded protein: CAGSLRAYEQYF.

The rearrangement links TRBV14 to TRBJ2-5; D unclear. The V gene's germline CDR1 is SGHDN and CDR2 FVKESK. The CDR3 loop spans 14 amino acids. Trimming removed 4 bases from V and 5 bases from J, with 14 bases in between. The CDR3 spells CASSRYAFRETQYF. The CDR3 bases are TGTGCCAGCAGCCGGTACGCCTTTCGGGAGACCCAGTACTTC.

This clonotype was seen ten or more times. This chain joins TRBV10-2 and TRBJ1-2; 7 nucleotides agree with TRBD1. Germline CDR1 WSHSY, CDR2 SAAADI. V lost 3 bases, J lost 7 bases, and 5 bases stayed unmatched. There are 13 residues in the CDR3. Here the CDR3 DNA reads TGCGCCAGCAGTGAACGGCAGGGGGGTGGCTACACCTTC. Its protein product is CASSERQGGGYTF.

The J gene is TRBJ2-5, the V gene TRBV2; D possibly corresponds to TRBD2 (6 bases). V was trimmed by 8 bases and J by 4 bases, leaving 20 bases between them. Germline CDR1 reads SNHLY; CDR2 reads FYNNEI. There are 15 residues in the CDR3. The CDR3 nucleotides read TGTGCCAGCTCACCGAGGGGACTTCAGGGAGAGACCCAGTACTTC. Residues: CASSPRGLQGETQYF.

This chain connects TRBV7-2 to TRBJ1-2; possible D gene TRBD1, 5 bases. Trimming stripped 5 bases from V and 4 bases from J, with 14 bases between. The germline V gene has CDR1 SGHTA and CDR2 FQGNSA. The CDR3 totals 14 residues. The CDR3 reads CASSQGRTLYGYTF. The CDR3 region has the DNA TGTGCCAGCAGCCAGGGACGGACCCTCTATGGCTACACCTTC.

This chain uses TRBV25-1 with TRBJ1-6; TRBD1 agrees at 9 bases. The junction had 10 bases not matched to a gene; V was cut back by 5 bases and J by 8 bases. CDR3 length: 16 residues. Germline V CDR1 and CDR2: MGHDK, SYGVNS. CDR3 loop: CASSLGGDRVHSPLHF. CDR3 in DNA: TGTGCCAGCAGTTTGGGTGGGGACAGGGTGCATTCACCCCTCCACTTT.

CDR3 protein: CSASDESLSQPQHF. For the CDR3, the DNA is TGCAGTGCTAGTGATGAGTCCTTAAGTCAGCCCCAGCATTTT. The rearrangement uses TRBV20-1 and TRBJ1-5; D is undetermined. Per germline, CDR1 DFQATT and CDR2 SNEGSKA (reference sequence). CDR3 length: 14 residues. V lost 3 bases and J lost 6, with 15 bases in between.

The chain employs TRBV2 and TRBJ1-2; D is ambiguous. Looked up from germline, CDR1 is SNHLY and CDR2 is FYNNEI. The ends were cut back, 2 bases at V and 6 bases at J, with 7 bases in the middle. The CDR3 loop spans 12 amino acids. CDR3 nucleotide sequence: TGTGCCAGCAGTGAACCGGGTGATGGCTACACCTTC. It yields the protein CASSEPGDGYTF.

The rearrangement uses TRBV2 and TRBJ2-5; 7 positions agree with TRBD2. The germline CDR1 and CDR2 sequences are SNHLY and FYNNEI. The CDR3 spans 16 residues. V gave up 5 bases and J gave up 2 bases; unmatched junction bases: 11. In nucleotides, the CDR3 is TGTGCCAGCAGTCCCGGGACTACCAACTCGCAAGAGACCCAGTACTTC. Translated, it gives CASSPGTTNSQETQYF.

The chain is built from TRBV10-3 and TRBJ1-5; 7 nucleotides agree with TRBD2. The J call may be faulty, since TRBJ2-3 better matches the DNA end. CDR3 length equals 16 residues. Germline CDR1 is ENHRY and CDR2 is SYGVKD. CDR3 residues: CAISEGPGGSADTQYF. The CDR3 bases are TGTGCCATCAGTGAGGGCCCGGGAGGTTCGGCAGATACGCAGTATTTT.

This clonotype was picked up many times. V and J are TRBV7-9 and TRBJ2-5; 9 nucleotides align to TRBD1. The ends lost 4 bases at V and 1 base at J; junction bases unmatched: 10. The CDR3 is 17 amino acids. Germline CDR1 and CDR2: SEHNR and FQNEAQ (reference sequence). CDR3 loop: CASSYSLEGQGQETQYF. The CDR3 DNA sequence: TGTGCCAGCAGCTACTCCTTAGAGGGACAGGGCCAAGAGACCCAGTACTTC.

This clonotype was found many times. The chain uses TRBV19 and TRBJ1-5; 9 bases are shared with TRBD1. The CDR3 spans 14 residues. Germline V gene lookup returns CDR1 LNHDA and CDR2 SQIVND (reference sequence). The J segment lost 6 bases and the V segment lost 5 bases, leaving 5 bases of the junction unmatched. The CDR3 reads CASSEGQGPQPQHF. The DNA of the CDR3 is TGTGCCAGTAGTGAGGGACAGGGTCCTCAGCCCCAGCATTTT.

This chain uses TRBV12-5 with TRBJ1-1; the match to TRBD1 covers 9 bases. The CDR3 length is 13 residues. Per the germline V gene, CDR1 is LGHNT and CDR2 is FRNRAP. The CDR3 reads CASQHRGPTEAFF. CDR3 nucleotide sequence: TGTGCCAGTCAGCACAGGGGGCCTACTGAAGCTTTCTTT.

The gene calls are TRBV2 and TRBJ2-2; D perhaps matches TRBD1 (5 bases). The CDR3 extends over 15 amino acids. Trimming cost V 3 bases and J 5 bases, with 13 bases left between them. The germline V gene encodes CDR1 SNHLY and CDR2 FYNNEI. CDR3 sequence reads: CASSEQGEGTGELFF. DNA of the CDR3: TGTGCCAGCAGTGAGCAAGGGGAAGGAACCGGGGAGCTGTTTTTT. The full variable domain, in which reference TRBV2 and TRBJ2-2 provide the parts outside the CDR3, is EPEVTQTPSHQVTQMGQEVILRCVPISNHLYFYWYRQILGQKVEFLVSFYNNEISEKSEIFDDQFSVERPDGSNFTLKIRSTKLEDSAMYFCASSEQGEGTGELFFGEGSRLTVL.

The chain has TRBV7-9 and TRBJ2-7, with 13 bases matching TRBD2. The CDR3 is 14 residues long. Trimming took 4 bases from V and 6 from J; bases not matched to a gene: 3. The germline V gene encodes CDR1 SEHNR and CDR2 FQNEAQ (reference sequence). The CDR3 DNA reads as TGTGCCAGCAGCTCGGGACTAGCGGGGAGCGAGCAGTACTTC. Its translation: CASSSGLAGSEQYF.

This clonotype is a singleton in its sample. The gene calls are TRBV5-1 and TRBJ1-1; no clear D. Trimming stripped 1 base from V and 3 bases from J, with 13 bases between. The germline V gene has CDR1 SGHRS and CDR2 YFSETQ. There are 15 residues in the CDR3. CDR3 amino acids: CASSLSVLPDTEAFF. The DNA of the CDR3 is TGCGCCAGCAGCTTGTCCGTCCTCCCCGACACTGAAGCTTTCTTT.

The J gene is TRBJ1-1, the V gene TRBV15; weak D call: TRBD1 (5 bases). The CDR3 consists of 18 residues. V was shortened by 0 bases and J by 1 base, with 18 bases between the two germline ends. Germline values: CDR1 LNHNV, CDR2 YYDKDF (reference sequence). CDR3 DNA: TGTGCCACCAGCAGAGATACGTACGGGGGGGTTACGAACACTGAAGCTTTCTTT. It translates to CATSRDTYGGVTNTEAFF.

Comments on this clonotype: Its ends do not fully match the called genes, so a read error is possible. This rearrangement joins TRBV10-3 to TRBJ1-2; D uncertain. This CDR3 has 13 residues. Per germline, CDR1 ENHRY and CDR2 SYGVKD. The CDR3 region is CASSYGRVYGYTF. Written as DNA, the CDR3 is TGTGCCAGCAGTTATGGTCGGGTCTATGGCTACACCTTC.